This TCR beta chain appears in the sequencing data of a study of circulating tumor DNA in untreated peripheral T-cell lymphoma. Before treatment, baseline tumor tissue was collected for sequencing. TCRdb keeps only in-frame clones here, not all; method: immunoSEQ multiplex PCR. Among approximately 8,900 clones listed, 82% were seen once. Sequenced: tumor tissue. The sequence was collected from a human donor with peripheral T-cell lymphoma.

In DNA form, the CDR3 reads TGTGCCAGCAGCCGGGACATCACTTGGAAGTATGGCTACACCTTC. Amino acid sequence: CASSRDITWKYGYTF. J is TRBJ1-2 and V is TRBV11-3, with a possible D match to TRBD1 (6 bases). The germline V gene has CDR1 SGHNT and CDR2 YENEEA. The CDR3 loop spans 15 amino acids. The V gene lost 5 bases and the J gene lost 5 bases, with 18 bases spanning the gap.